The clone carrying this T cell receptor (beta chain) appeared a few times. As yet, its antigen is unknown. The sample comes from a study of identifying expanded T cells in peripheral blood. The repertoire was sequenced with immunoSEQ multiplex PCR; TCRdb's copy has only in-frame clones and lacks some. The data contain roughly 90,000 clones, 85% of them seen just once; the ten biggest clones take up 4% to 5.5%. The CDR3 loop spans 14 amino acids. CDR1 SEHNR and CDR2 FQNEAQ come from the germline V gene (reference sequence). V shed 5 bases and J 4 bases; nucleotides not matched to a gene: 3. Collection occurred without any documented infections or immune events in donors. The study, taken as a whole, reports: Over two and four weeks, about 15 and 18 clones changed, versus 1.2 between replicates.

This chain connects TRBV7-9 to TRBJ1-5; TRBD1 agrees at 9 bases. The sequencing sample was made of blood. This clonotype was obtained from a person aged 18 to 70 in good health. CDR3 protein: CASSPGTGNQPQHF. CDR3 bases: TGTGCCAGCAGCCCCGGGACAGGGAATCAGCCCCAGCATTTT.